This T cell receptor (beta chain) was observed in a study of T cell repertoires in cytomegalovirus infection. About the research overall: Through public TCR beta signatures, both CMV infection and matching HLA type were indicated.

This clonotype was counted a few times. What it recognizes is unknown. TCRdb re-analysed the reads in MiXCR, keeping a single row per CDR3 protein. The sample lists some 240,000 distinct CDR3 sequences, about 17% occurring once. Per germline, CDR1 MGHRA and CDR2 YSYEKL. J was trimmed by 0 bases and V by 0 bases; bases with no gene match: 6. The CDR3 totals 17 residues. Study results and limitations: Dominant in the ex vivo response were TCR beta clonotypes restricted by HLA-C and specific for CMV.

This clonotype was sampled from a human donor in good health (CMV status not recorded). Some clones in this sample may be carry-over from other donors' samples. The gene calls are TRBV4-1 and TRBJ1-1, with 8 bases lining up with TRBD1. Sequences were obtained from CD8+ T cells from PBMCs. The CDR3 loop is CASSQDDRGSVNTEAFF. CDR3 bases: TGCGCCAGCAGCCAAGATGACAGGGGCTCGGTGAACACTGAAGCTTTCTTT.